This passage covers 19 T cell receptor beta chains from one sample sequenced in a study of blood T cell repertoires in COVID-19. Assay used: immunoSEQ multiplex PCR; TCRdb lists only in-frame clones, some missing. Among about 99,000 clones listed, around 88% were seen once. The sequenced sample was peripheral blood. These TCRs come from a man in his forties or fifties with COVID-19, enrolled during active disease.

The chain is built from TRBV9 and TRBJ2-3, with 13 nucleotides matching TRBD2. The CDR3 runs to 16 residues. V was clipped by 0 bases and J by 6 bases; unmatched bases: 4. Germline V lookup: CDR1 SGDLS, CDR2 YYNGEE. The CDR3 DNA sequence: TGTGCCAGCAGCGTAGGGACTAGCGGGGGTTCGGATACGCAGTATTTT. Its protein product is CASSVGTSGGSDTQYF.

CDR3 amino acids: CASSVGSSRYEQYF. The CDR3 DNA sequence: TGTGCCAGCAGTGTGGGTTCCTCTAGGTACGAGCAGTACTTC. The rearrangement joins TRBV2 to TRBJ2-7, with D uncertain. This CDR3 is built from 14 residues. Germline CDR1 is SNHLY and CDR2 is FYNNEI. V was cut by 4 bases and J by 4 bases, with 14 bases left in between.

The chain is built from TRBV12-3 or TRBV12-4 and TRBJ1-2; tentative D call: TRBD1 (5 bases). Trimming took 8 bases from V and 8 from J, leaving 15 bases between them. The CDR3 has 12 residues. DNA for the CDR3: TGTGCCAGCCTAACCCGGGGGTGGGGCTACACCTTC. Encoded protein: CASLTRGWGYTF.

V is TRBV6-5 and J is TRBJ2-7; 9 bases are a match to TRBD1. The CDR3 has 14 residues. Germline V lookup: CDR1 MNHEY, CDR2 SVGAGI. With 5 bases clipped from V and 4 bases from J, the junction kept 6 bases outside the gene matches. This CDR3 is CASSKTGGPYEQYF. In DNA form, the CDR3 reads TGTGCCAGCAGTAAGACAGGGGGGCCTTACGAGCAGTACTTC.

The chain recombines TRBV6-5 with TRBJ1-6; 11 bases map to TRBD1. CDR3 length: 15 amino acids. V shed 6 bases and J 6 bases; nucleotides not matched to a gene: 4. Germline CDR1 and CDR2: MNHEY and SVGAGI. CDR3 sequence reads: CASSGQGAFNSPLHF. The CDR3 coding sequence is TGTGCCAGCAGCGGACAGGGGGCTTTTAATTCACCCCTCCACTTT.

The V call is TRBV5-1, the J call TRBJ1-4, with 7 bases matching TRBD1. There are 15 residues in the CDR3. The germline gives CDR1 SGHRS, CDR2 YFSETQ. The V gene end was trimmed by 0 bases and the J gene end by 7 bases; junction bases not matched to a gene: 6. CDR3 region: CASSLGGGGGEKLFF. The CDR3 region has the DNA TGCGCCAGCAGCTTGGGAGGGGGCGGAGGTGAAAAACTGTTTTTT.

The chain uses TRBV27 and TRBJ1-4, with D possibly TRBD1 on 5 matching bases. This CDR3 region has 14 residues. Trimming took off 5 bases at V and 4 bases at J, with 11 bases between the two ends. Germline CDR1 is MNHEY and CDR2 is SMNVEV (reference sequence). The CDR3 loop is CASSPWGGNEKLFF. In nucleotides, the CDR3 is TGTGCCAGCAGTCCCTGGGGGGGTAATGAAAAACTGTTTTTT.

The chain couples TRBV28 to TRBJ2-7; the D is unclear. V lost 6 bases and J lost 0, with 15 bases in between. Germline assignment: CDR1 MDHEN and CDR2 SYDVKM. This CDR3 contains 15 residues. CDR3 protein: CASSPATYSSYEQYF. DNA of the CDR3: TGTGCCAGCAGCCCAGCGACTTATAGCTCCTACGAGCAGTACTTC.

V usage is TRBV6-5 and J usage is TRBJ1-3; TRBD1 matches at 10 bases. V was pared by 0 bases and J by 4 bases, with 3 bases of the junction left unmatched. This CDR3 is built from 16 residues. The germline V gene has CDR1 MNHEY and CDR2 SVGAGI. Here the CDR3 reads CASSYSDRGSGNTIYF. The CDR3 DNA follows: TGTGCCAGCAGTTACTCGGACAGGGGGTCAGGAAACACCATATATTTT.

The V call is TRBV14, the J call TRBJ2-5; possibly TRBD1 for D (6 bases). This CDR3 has 14 amino acids. The germline CDR1 and CDR2 sequences are SGHDN and FVKESK. V lost 5 bases to trimming and J lost 7 bases, with 17 bases between them. CDR3 coding DNA: TGTGCCAGCAGCACCCACTACCTAGGGGGGACCCAGTACTTC. It translates to CASSTHYLGGTQYF. Full variable domain (rest looked up from reference TRBV14 and TRBJ2-5): EAGVTQFPSHSVIEKGQTVTLRCDPISGHDNLYWYRRVMGKEIKFLLHFVKESKQDESGMPNNRFLAERTGGTYSTLKVQPAELEDSGVYFCASSTHYLGGTQYFGPGTRLLVL.

V is TRBV5-4 and J is TRBJ1-2; 10 nucleotides align to TRBD1. In germline, CDR1 is SGHNT, CDR2 YYREEE (reference sequence). The CDR3 sequence is 15 residues long. Trimming cost V 6 bases and J 6 bases; bases outside gene matches: 11. The CDR3, as DNA: TGTGCCAGCACCCCGCAATTAGACAGGGGGCATGGCTACACCTTC. Its protein is CASTPQLDRGHGYTF.

This chain links TRBV6-2 or TRBV6-3 with TRBJ2-1; D is perhaps TRBD2 (5 bases). Trimming cost V 4 bases and J 4 bases, with 14 bases left between them. In germline, CDR1 is MNHEY, CDR2 SVGEGT. This CDR3 spans 15 amino acids. The CDR3 loop is CASSSLSAGYNEQFF. The CDR3 coding sequence is TGTGCCAGCAGTTCCCTTTCCGCGGGTTACAATGAGCAGTTCTTC.

J is TRBJ2-7 and V is TRBV5-1, with a weak D call TRBD1 (5 bases). This CDR3 spans 14 amino acids. V was trimmed by 0 bases and J by 0 bases, leaving 7 bases between them. Germline loops: CDR1 SGHRS, CDR2 YFSETQ. For the CDR3, the DNA is TGCGCCAGCAGCTTGGAGGGGTTCTCCTACGAGCAGTACTTC. Its protein is CASSLEGFSYEQYF.

This chain joins TRBV25-1 and TRBJ1-4; D perhaps matches TRBD1 (6 bases). The length of the CDR3 is 15 residues. Germline values: CDR1 MGHDK, CDR2 SYGVNS. V was trimmed by 4 bases and J by 3 bases, leaving 12 bases between them. The CDR3: CASSATTGANEKLFF. The CDR3, as DNA: TGTGCCAGCAGTGCAACGACAGGAGCTAATGAAAAACTGTTTTTT.

The gene calls are TRBV11-2 and TRBJ2-7, with 10 bases identical to TRBD1. In germline, CDR1 is SGHAT, CDR2 FQNNGV. The V segment lost 5 bases and the J segment 5 bases; nucleotides outside the gene matches: 6. The CDR3 runs 14 residues. This CDR3 is CASSPWDRGNEQYF. CDR3 nucleotide sequence: TGTGCCAGCAGCCCTTGGGACAGGGGAAACGAGCAGTACTTC.

The gene calls are TRBV5-4 and TRBJ2-7, with D perhaps TRBD1 (5 bases). Germline values: CDR1 SGHNT, CDR2 YYREEE (reference sequence). This CDR3 has 14 amino acids. Trimming shortened V by 0 bases and J by 7 bases, and 14 bases separated the two germline ends. The CDR3 spells CASSLAGALREQYF. Here the CDR3 DNA reads TGTGCCAGCAGCTTGGCTGGGGCCCTGAGGGAGCAGTACTTC. Filled out from reference TRBV5-4 and TRBJ2-7, the complete variable domain reads ETGVTQSPTHLIKTRGQQVTLRCSSQSGHNTVSWYQQALGQGPQFIFQYYREEENGRGNFPPRFSGLQFPNYSSELNVNALELDDSALYLCASSLAGALREQYFGPGTRLTVT.

The rearrangement uses TRBV4-1 and TRBJ1-2; TRBD1 agrees at 8 bases. The CDR3 is 13 amino acids. Looked up from germline, CDR1 is MGHRA and CDR2 is YSYEKL. After removal of 4 bases from V and 13 bases from J, the junction contained 11 bases not matched to a gene. CDR3 in amino acids: CASSLTGQEVVTF. CDR3 sequence (DNA): TGCGCCAGCAGCCTCACGGGACAGGAGGTTGTCACCTTC.

The genes are TRBV19 and TRBJ1-3; D call uncertain. V lost 5 bases and J lost 4, with 9 bases in between. Germline V gene sequence: CDR1 LNHDA, CDR2 SQIVND (reference sequence). This CDR3 is built from 13 residues. The CDR3 spells CASSSSGGNTIYF. The CDR3 DNA is TGTGCCAGTAGTTCCTCGGGGGGAAACACCATATATTTT.

This clone was counted a single time. The CDR3 is CASSIDLAVNTEAFF. Written as DNA, the CDR3 is TGTGCCAGTAGTATAGATCTGGCAGTCAACACTGAAGCTTTCTTT. The V and J genes are TRBV19 and TRBJ1-1; D is undetermined. The germline V gene has CDR1 LNHDA and CDR2 SQIVND (reference sequence). The CDR3 is 15 residues long. V dropped 0 bases and J dropped 2 bases, with 10 bases sitting between them.